This T cell receptor (beta chain) is from a study of radiotherapy plus CTLA-4 blockade in lung cancer. Study-wide context: There were objective responses in roughly 17% of patients, and around 31% had disease control.

Here immunoSEQ multiplex PCR was the method, and the copy in TCRdb shows in-frame clones only, minus some. Of about 78,000 clones in the sample, around 84% are singletons; the top ten hold 0.85% to 0.95%. This clone is a singleton in its sample. What it binds is not known. General study results and limits: TCR clones from tumors expanded in blood after radiotherapy plus ipilimumab. Best predicting response, reportedly, were early blood T cell clone dynamics, with interferon-beta.

Germline-derived CDR1 and CDR2 are SEHNR and FQNEAQ (reference sequence). This CDR3 spans 14 amino acids. Trimming took 7 bases from V and 6 from J, leaving 16 bases between them. This chain links TRBV7-9 with TRBJ2-1; D gene unclear. This receptor was identified in a human donor with non-small cell lung cancer who had stable disease on radiotherapy plus ipilimumab. The material sequenced was peripheral blood, taken from a patient treated with radiotherapy plus ipilimumab. CDR3 region: CASNPDGTPNEQFF. The CDR3, as DNA: TGTGCCAGCAACCCGGACGGTACTCCCAATGAGCAGTTCTTC.